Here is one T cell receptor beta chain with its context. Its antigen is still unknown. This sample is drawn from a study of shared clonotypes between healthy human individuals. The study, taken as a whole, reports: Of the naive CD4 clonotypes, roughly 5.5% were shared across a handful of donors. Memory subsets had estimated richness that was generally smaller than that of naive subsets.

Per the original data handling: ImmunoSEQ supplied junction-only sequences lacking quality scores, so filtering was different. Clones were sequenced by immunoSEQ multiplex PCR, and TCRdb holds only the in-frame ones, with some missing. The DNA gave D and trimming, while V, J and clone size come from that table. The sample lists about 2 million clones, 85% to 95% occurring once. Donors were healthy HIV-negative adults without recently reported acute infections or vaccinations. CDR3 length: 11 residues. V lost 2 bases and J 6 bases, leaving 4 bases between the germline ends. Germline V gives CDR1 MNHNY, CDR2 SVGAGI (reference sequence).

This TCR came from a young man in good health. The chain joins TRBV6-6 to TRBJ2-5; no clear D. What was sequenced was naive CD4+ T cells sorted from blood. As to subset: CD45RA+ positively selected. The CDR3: CASSYGKTQYF. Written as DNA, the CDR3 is TGTGCCAGCAGTTACGGAAAGACCCAGTACTTC.